This TCR beta chain derives from a study of blood T cell repertoires in COVID-19. On the study more broadly: Specimens from acute and convalescent COVID-19 originated in the United States, Italy and Spain. T cells, B-cell-depleted T cells, or PBMCs provided the cDNA or gDNA that served as material.

The authors' processing: From reference gene primer amplification, estimates of nucleated cell counts were derived. Libraries were prepared by immunoSEQ multiplex PCR; TCRdb keeps only in-frame clonotypes and omits some of them. D and trimming were read from the DNA, whereas the V and J calls and clone size are those reported in that table. The data contain 150,000 to 200,000 clones, about 87% of them singletons. The sequence was obtained from a man in his sixties with acute or convalescent COVID-19. Sequenced material: peripheral blood.

The CDR3 spells CATSDRDRVGGNQPQHF. The CDR3 nucleotides are TGTGCCACCAGTGACCGAGACAGGGTGGGGGGCAATCAGCCCCAGCATTTT. The chain joins TRBV24-1 to TRBJ1-5, with 7 bases lining up with TRBD1. The V gene's germline CDR1 is KGHDR and CDR2 SFDVKD. There are 17 residues in the CDR3. V lost 4 bases, J lost 2 bases, and 10 bases stayed unmatched.